Listed here are 32 T cell receptor beta chains from one sample, sequenced in a study of shared clonotypes between healthy human individuals (dated by TCRdb to about 2020). Library prep was done by the immunoSEQ multiplex PCR assay. TCRdb re-hosts the immuneACCESS table, in-frame sequences only. Its copies lack some clones; in the studies checked, an unresolved V gene accounts for under half of them, and the cause for the rest is not known. The sample table lists some 2.3 million clones, 80% to 95% of them with a count of one. The ten largest clones represent 0.35% to 0.5% of the sample. The sample was naive CD4+ T cells from PBMCs. The cell subset or site label, as the study defines it: CD45RA+ positively selected. The origin of the receptors is a man between 18 and 29 years old in good health. Some clones in this sample may be carry-over from other donors' samples.

This clone has more than one count but fewer than ten. J is TRBJ1-1 and V is TRBV2, with D uncertain. Trimming cost V 8 bases and J 1 base, with 11 bases left between them. Germline CDR1 reads SNHLY; CDR2 reads FYNNEI. This CDR3 is 13 amino acids long. CDR3 protein: CASEKTKNTEAFF. CDR3 DNA: TGTGCCAGCGAGAAAACGAAGAACACTGAAGCTTTCTTT.

The rearrangement links TRBV6-5 to TRBJ1-2; D possibly corresponds to TRBD1 (6 bases). This CDR3 is built from 14 residues. CDR1 MNHEY and CDR2 SVGAGI come from the germline V gene. V was shortened by 4 bases and J by 8 bases, with 17 bases between the two germline ends. For the CDR3, the DNA is TGTGCCAGCAGTTCTCGAGGAGGGGGATCAGGCTACACCTTC. Protein sequence: CASSSRGGGSGYTF.

This clone was seen a single time. This chain uses TRBV15 with TRBJ2-1; 15 bases are a match to TRBD2. This CDR3 has 18 amino acids. V shed 3 bases, J shed 12 bases, and the junction held 15 bases outside the gene matches. The germline V gene encodes CDR1 LNHNV and CDR2 YYDKDF (reference sequence). CDR3 in amino acids: CATSSLEGQGLAGGGQFF. The CDR3 coding sequence is TGTGCCACCAGCAGCTTAGAGGGCCAGGGACTAGCGGGAGGAGGGCAGTTCTTC.

V gene TRBV5-1 combines with J gene TRBJ2-1; D may match TRBD1 or TRBD2 (6 bases each). This CDR3 is built from 15 residues. Trimming took 0 bases from V and 5 from J, leaving 12 bases between them. The germline V gene has CDR1 SGHRS and CDR2 YFSETQ. DNA of the CDR3: TGCGCCAGCAGCTTGGTTCAGGGGAGGCACAATGAGCAGTTCTTC. It codes for CASSLVQGRHNEQFF.

The V call is TRBV6-8, the J call TRBJ2-1, with a tentative D call TRBD2 (6 bases). The CDR3 length is 15 residues. Trimming stripped 5 bases from V and 2 bases from J, with 13 bases between. Germline V CDR1 and CDR2: MNHGY, SAAAGT. The CDR3 reads CASSPSENAYNEQFF. The DNA of the CDR3 is TGTGCCAGCAGTCCTAGCGAAAATGCCTACAATGAGCAGTTCTTC.

This chain uses TRBV5-1 with TRBJ2-3; 12 bases fit TRBD2. The V and J ends lost 3 bases and 1 base, in that order; junction bases with no gene match: 6. The CDR3 totals 17 residues. Germline V CDR1 and CDR2: SGHRS, YFSETQ. The CDR3 DNA follows: TGCGCCAGCAGCTCGACTAGCGGGAGCCGTCGCACAGATACGCAGTATTTT. Residues: CASSSTSGSRRTDTQYF.

This clone was seen a few times. The sample contains more than one DNA sequence encoding this CDR3. The chain uses TRBV2 and TRBJ1-1, with a tentative D call TRBD1 (6 bases). Germline V gene data show CDR1 as SNHLY and CDR2 as FYNNEI. The V gene lost 5 bases and the J gene lost 1 base, with 8 bases spanning the gap. CDR3 length: 13 amino acids. This chain's CDR3 is CASSLDRNTEAFF. CDR3 bases: TGTGCCAGCAGTTTGGACAGGAACACTGAAGCTTTCTTT.

This rearrangement joins TRBV27 to TRBJ2-1, with D possibly TRBD1 on 6 matching bases. V was cut by 2 bases and J by 5 bases, with 7 bases left in between. From germline, CDR1 is MNHEY and CDR2 SMNVEV (reference sequence). The CDR3 is made up of 13 amino acids. The CDR3 nucleotides are TGTGCCAGCAGTTTAAGACAGGACAATGAGCAGTTCTTC. Residues: CASSLRQDNEQFF.

The chain employs TRBV25-1 and TRBJ2-1; 7 bases are a match to TRBD2. Germline lookup yields CDR1 MGHDK and CDR2 SYGVNS. This CDR3 region has 16 residues. Unmatched junction bases numbered 4, after V lost 0 bases and J lost 2 bases. The CDR3, as DNA: TGTGCCAGCAGTGAATATGGGGCGGGGGCCTACAATGAGCAGTTCTTC. Translated, it gives CASSEYGAGAYNEQFF.

The chain uses TRBV9 and TRBJ2-1; D ambiguous. Trimming took 0 bases from V and 10 from J, leaving 17 bases between them. The CDR3 has 15 residues. The germline gives CDR1 SGDLS, CDR2 YYNGEE. The CDR3 coding sequence is TGTGCCAGCAGCGTAGATCCCCATACACTTAGCGAGCAGTTCTTC. Protein: CASSVDPHTLSEQFF. Drawing the rest from reference TRBV9 and TRBJ2-1, the complete variable domain is DSGVTQTPKHLITATGQRVTLRCSPRSGDLSVYWYQQSLDQGLQFLIQYYNGEERAKGNILERFSAQQFPDLHSELNLSSLELGDSALYFCASSVDPHTLSEQFFGPGTRLTVL.

The chain recombines TRBV2 with TRBJ2-1; 10 nucleotides align to TRBD2. The CDR3 extends over 17 amino acids. Per germline, CDR1 SNHLY and CDR2 FYNNEI. Trimming at V came to 6 bases and at J to 0 bases, leaving 8 bases not matched to a gene. CDR3 sequence reads: CASRLAGSSSSYNEQFF. In DNA, the CDR3 is TGTGCCAGCAGACTAGCGGGATCTTCGAGCTCCTACAATGAGCAGTTCTTC.

This chain joins TRBV4-1 and TRBJ1-4; no clear D gene. Germline values: CDR1 MGHRA, CDR2 YSYEKL. V gave up 1 base and J gave up 7 bases, with 16 bases separating them. The CDR3 is made up of 16 amino acids. The CDR3 spells CASSQVVRGGSEKLFF. The CDR3 nucleotides read TGCGCCAGCAGCCAAGTAGTCCGGGGAGGAAGTGAAAAACTGTTTTTT.

The chain employs TRBV28 and TRBJ2-3; TRBD2 matches 7 bases. The CDR3 covers 17 residues. Germline trimming cut 9 bases from V and 5 bases from J; bases unmatched to any gene: 20. The germline CDR1 and CDR2 sequences are MDHEN and SYDVKM. CDR3 DNA sequence: TGTGCCAGTCACCCATCAATGGGGGGAGGGCCGGGAGATACGCAGTATTTT. Translation gives CASHPSMGGGPGDTQYF.

This sequence joins TRBV6-5 and TRBJ2-1; TRBD2 agrees at 8 bases. This CDR3 region has 13 residues. The germline CDR1 and CDR2 sequences are MNHEY and SVGAGI. Unmatched junction bases numbered 5, after V lost 5 bases and J lost 8 bases. The CDR3 region is CASSGTRSYEQFF. The CDR3 DNA is TGTGCCAGCAGTGGGACTAGATCCTATGAGCAGTTCTTC.

In its sample, this clone was seen a few times. The chain couples TRBV2 to TRBJ1-1; a possible D gene is TRBD1 (6 bases). V was cut by 6 bases and J by 3 bases, with 11 bases left in between. Germline CDR1 SNHLY, CDR2 FYNNEI. This CDR3 has 13 amino acids. The DNA for the CDR3 is TGTGCCAGCAGACAGGGCGTGGACACTGAAGCTTTCTTT. Protein product: CASRQGVDTEAFF.

This clone has only a few counts. The rearrangement links TRBV2 to TRBJ1-5; D may be TRBD1 (5 bases). Per the germline V gene, CDR1 is SNHLY and CDR2 is FYNNEI. With 8 bases removed from V and 3 bases from J, the gap between germline ends came to 11 bases. CDR3 length equals 13 residues. The DNA for the CDR3 is TGTGCCAGCGTAGAGGGGCCCAATCAGCCCCAGCATTTT. This codes for CASVEGPNQPQHF.

The chain links TRBV5-1 to TRBJ2-1, with 8 bases identical to TRBD1. Trimming at V came to 7 bases and at J to 5 bases, leaving 8 bases not matched to a gene. The CDR3 has 14 residues. Germline V gives CDR1 SGHRS, CDR2 YFSETQ. The CDR3 reads CASDSDRGHNEQFF. CDR3 DNA: TGCGCCAGCGATAGTGACAGGGGTCACAATGAGCAGTTCTTC.

The chain has TRBV5-1 and TRBJ2-1; D gene uncertain. CDR1 SGHRS and CDR2 YFSETQ come from the germline V gene. V was shortened by 4 bases and J by 6 bases, with 11 bases between the two germline ends. The CDR3 has 13 residues. The CDR3 bases are TGCGCCAGCAGCACCAGGACCCCCAATGAGCAGTTCTTC. Amino acids: CASSTRTPNEQFF.

The genes are TRBV7-2 and TRBJ1-1; no clear D. V shed 4 bases and J shed 4 bases, with 13 bases lying between them. Per the germline V gene, CDR1 is SGHTA and CDR2 is FQGNSA. CDR3 length equals 14 residues. CDR3: CASSYDPGGTEAFF. The CDR3 region has the DNA TGTGCCAGCAGCTACGACCCTGGAGGCACTGAAGCTTTCTTT.

The chain recombines TRBV10-3 with TRBJ2-6; tentatively, D is TRBD1 or TRBD2 (5 bases each). CDR3 size: 14 residues. CDR1 and CDR2 (germline): ENHRY, SYGVKD. V was trimmed by 5 bases and J by 2 bases, leaving 7 bases between them. The CDR3: CAISTGPGANVLTF. The CDR3 DNA reads as TGTGCCATCAGTACGGGACCTGGGGCCAACGTCCTGACTTTC.

This chain connects TRBV20-1 to TRBJ1-2; D is possibly TRBD1 (5 bases). Trimming pared 3 bases from V and 8 bases from J, leaving 10 bases between. In germline, CDR1 is DFQATT, CDR2 SNEGSKA (reference sequence). This CDR3 is built from 11 residues. The CDR3 loop is CSARDKVGYTF. As DNA, the CDR3 is TGCAGTGCTAGGGACAAGGTCGGCTACACCTTC.

The genes are TRBV18 and TRBJ2-4; D is ambiguous. Germline CDR1 KGHSH, CDR2 LQKENI. The V end lost 3 bases, the J end lost 0 bases, and 9 bases lay between the germline ends. The CDR3 loop spans 15 amino acids. DNA for the CDR3: TGTGCCAGCTCACCGGCCCTAATAGCCAAAAACATTCAGTACTTC. Translated: CASSPALIAKNIQYF.

The rearrangement links TRBV6-1 to TRBJ1-1; a weak D match, TRBD1 (5 bases). From germline, CDR1 is MNHNS and CDR2 SASEGT. CDR3 length: 15 residues. The V end lost 5 bases, the J end lost 3 bases, and 16 bases lay between the germline ends. CDR3 sequence reads: CASSPQTGSHTEAFF. CDR3 in DNA: TGTGCCAGCAGTCCGCAAACAGGTTCCCACACTGAAGCTTTCTTT.

V is TRBV4-3 and J is TRBJ2-7, with D perhaps TRBD1 (6 bases). The CDR3 sequence is 17 residues long. Germline V lookup: CDR1 LGHNA, CDR2 YSLEER. Trimming pared 0 bases from V and 6 bases from J, leaving 21 bases between. DNA for the CDR3: TGCGCCAGCAGCCAAGATAAGATCGGCAGGGGTTCGTCCGAGCAGTACTTC. Its protein is CASSQDKIGRGSSEQYF.

The CDR3 sequence: CASSLVFVETQYF. The CDR3 DNA is TGCGCCAGCAGCTTGGTTTTTGTAGAGACCCAGTACTTC. This chain links TRBV5-1 with TRBJ2-5; D gene unclear. V was clipped by 0 bases and J by 4 bases, with 7 bases between them. Germline V lookup: CDR1 SGHRS, CDR2 YFSETQ. CDR3 length equals 13 residues.

This rearrangement joins TRBV7-9 to TRBJ1-3; D call uncertain. The CDR3 extends over 16 amino acids. V gave up 5 bases and J gave up 2 bases, with 16 bases separating them. Germline V gives CDR1 SEHNR, CDR2 FQNEAQ (reference sequence). CDR3 sequence: CASSRLEAWAGNTIYF. The CDR3 bases are TGTGCCAGCAGCCGCCTTGAGGCCTGGGCTGGAAACACCATATATTTT.

The table lists this clone with a few counts. Other nucleotide sequences from this sample produce the same CDR3. V gene TRBV9 combines with J gene TRBJ1-2, with a tentative D call TRBD1 (6 bases). Per germline, CDR1 SGDLS and CDR2 YYNGEE. The ends were cut back, 2 bases at V and 2 bases at J, with 7 bases in the middle. The CDR3 sequence is 13 residues long. CDR3 residues: CASSVDRNYGYTF. The CDR3 DNA reads as TGTGCCAGCAGCGTGGACAGAAACTATGGCTACACCTTC.

The V gene is TRBV7-8, the J gene TRBJ1-5; a weak D match, TRBD1 (6 bases). Germline V gene data show CDR1 as SGHVS and CDR2 as FQNEAQ. The CDR3 runs 14 residues. Between the trimmed V and J ends, which lost 6 bases and 6 bases, there was a span of 15 bases. The chain's CDR3 is CASSSQGSSQPQHF. CDR3 coding DNA: TGTGCCAGCAGTTCTCAGGGGTCGTCTCAGCCCCAGCATTTT.

Written as DNA, the CDR3 is TGCGCCAGCAGCTTGGATCCAGGGAGTTGGTACGAGCAGTACTTC. As protein: CASSLDPGSWYEQYF. The V gene is TRBV5-1, the J gene TRBJ2-7; D might be TRBD1 or TRBD2, each matching 5 bases. The germline gives CDR1 SGHRS, CDR2 YFSETQ. The V and J ends lost 0 bases and 4 bases respectively, with 14 bases between them. The CDR3 has 15 residues.

This chain connects TRBV21-1 to TRBJ2-1; TRBD1 reflects the table's D call only, with no check against the DNA. TRBV21-1 is noted as a pseudogene. The CDR3 runs to 16 residues. CDR3 amino acids: CASSKGRDRRYNEQFF. Here the CDR3 DNA reads TGTGCCAGCAGCAAAGGCCGGGACAGACGATACAATGAGCAGTTCTTC.

The chain combines TRBV6-5 with TRBJ1-2; D might be TRBD1 (5 bases). In germline, CDR1 is MNHEY, CDR2 SVGAGI. This CDR3 has 14 residues. V was trimmed by 7 bases and J by 4 bases, leaving 16 bases between them. CDR3 coding DNA: TGTGCCAGCACTCAACCAGGGAGCGCCTATGGCTACACCTTC. Its protein product is CASTQPGSAYGYTF.

This chain connects TRBV30 to TRBJ2-7, with TRBD1 identical over 8 bases. V lost 3 bases, J lost 3 bases, and 13 bases stayed unmatched. The CDR3 covers 16 residues. The V gene's germline CDR1 is GTSNPN and CDR2 SVGIG (reference sequence). CDR3 sequence: CAWRGPRQGNFYEQYF. The DNA for the CDR3 is TGTGCCTGGAGAGGACCGAGACAGGGGAACTTCTACGAGCAGTACTTC.